This T cell receptor beta chain was retrieved from a study of T cell responses to AZD1222 COVID-19 vaccine. Turning to the study itself: Second doses at about 4 or about 12 weeks were pooled. General study results and limits: Compared with day 0, the breadth and depth of the Spike-specific TCR repertoire rose significantly after two doses of AZD1222. Clonal diversity may have been underestimated, and the donors were mostly white British, with more females than males.

This clone was observed once. As yet, its antigen is unknown. With V trimmed by 0 bases and J by 10 bases, 5 bases remained unmatched. The CDR3 extends over 14 amino acids. Germline loops: CDR1 KGHDR, CDR2 SFDVKD. Produced via immunoSEQ multiplex PCR; TCRdb's table is partial and in-frame only. The table records roughly 140,000 clones, about 93% of them present only once. Sequencing was performed on peripheral blood, taken on day 0 of AZD1222 vaccination. V is TRBV24-1 and J is TRBJ2-1; 7 bases match TRBD2. This receptor was obtained from an adult in good health. The CDR3 sequence: CATSDLAGAGEQFF. The CDR3 coding sequence is TGTGCCACCAGTGATTTGGCGGGAGCGGGAGAGCAGTTCTTC.